The 3 T cell receptor beta chains reported below all come from one sample, sequenced in a study of T-cell memory formation after mild COVID-19. From the 5' RACE reads, TCRdb called clonotypes with MiXCR, one entry per CDR3 protein. The sample records 260,000 or so distinct CDR3 sequences, approximately 15% being singletons. The sequenced sample was PBMCs or a T cell subset sorted from them (not recorded which). All receptors derive from a man younger than 35 who had mild COVID-19 (a few samples of this study predate the infection). Cell type and time point are not known.

This chain uses TRBV7-8 with TRBJ2-7; D ambiguous. Trimming took off 4 bases at V and 2 bases at J, with 18 bases between the two ends. Germline CDR1 SGHVS, CDR2 FQNEAQ. CDR3 length: 16 amino acids. The CDR3 bases are TGTGCCAGCAGCTCGAGTGTGGGTTCCAAGCCCTACGAGCAGTACTTC. Its translation is CASSSSVGSKPYEQYF. Using reference TRBV7-8 and TRBJ2-7 for the parts outside the CDR3, the full variable domain is GAGVSQSPRYKVAKRGQDVALRCDPISGHVSLFWYQQALGQGPEFLTYFQNEAQLDKSGLPSDRFFAERPEGSVSTLKIQRTQQEDSAVYLCASSSSVGSKPYEQYFGPGTRLTVT.

This chain joins TRBV20-1 and TRBJ2-3; D tentatively reads TRBD1 or TRBD2 (5 bases each). This CDR3 comprises 15 residues. Germline values: CDR1 DFQATT, CDR2 SNEGSKA (reference sequence). V shed 0 bases and J shed 5 bases, with 15 bases lying between them. CDR3 region: CSARDLGAGLDTQYF. The CDR3 region has the DNA TGCAGTGCTAGAGATCTCGGGGCAGGTTTAGATACGCAGTATTTT.

The chain links TRBV4-3 to TRBJ1-4; 7 bases line up with TRBD1. Germline CDR1 and CDR2: LGHNA and YSLEER. J lost 0 bases, V lost 3 bases, and 4 bases had no gene match. The CDR3 loop spans 16 amino acids. The CDR3 DNA reads as TGCGCCAGCAGCCAGACAGGGTTTTCAACTAATGAAAAACTGTTTTTT. Encoded protein: CASSQTGFSTNEKLFF.